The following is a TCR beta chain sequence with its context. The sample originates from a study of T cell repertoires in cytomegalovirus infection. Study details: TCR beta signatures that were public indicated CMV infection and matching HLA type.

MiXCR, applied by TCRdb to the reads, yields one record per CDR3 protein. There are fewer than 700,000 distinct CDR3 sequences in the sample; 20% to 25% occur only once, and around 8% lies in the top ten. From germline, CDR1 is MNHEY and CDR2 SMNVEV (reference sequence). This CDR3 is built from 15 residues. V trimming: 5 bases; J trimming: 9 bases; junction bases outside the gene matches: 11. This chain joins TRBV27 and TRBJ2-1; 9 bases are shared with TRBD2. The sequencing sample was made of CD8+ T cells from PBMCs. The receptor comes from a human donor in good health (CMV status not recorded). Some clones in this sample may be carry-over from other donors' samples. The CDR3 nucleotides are TGTGCCAGCAGTCAGAGTAGTAGCGGGGGTAGTGAGCAGTTCTTC. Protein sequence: CASSQSSSGGSEQFF.